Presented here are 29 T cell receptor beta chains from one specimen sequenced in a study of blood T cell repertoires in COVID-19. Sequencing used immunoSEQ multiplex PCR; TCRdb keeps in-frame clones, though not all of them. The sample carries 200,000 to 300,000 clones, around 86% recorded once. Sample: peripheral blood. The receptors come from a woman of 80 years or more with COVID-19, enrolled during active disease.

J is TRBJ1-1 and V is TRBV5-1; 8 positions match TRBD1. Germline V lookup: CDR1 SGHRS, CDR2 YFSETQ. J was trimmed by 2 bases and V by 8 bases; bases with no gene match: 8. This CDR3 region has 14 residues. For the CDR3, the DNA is TGCGCCAGTCGTCCCGGGACAGGTAACACTGAAGCTTTCTTT. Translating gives CASRPGTGNTEAFF.

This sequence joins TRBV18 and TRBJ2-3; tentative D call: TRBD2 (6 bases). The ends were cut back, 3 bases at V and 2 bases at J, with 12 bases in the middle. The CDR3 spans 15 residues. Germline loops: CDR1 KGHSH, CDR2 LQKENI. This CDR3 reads CASSPSAGLTDTQYF. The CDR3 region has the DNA TGTGCCAGCTCACCTTCGGCGGGGCTCACAGATACGCAGTATTTT.

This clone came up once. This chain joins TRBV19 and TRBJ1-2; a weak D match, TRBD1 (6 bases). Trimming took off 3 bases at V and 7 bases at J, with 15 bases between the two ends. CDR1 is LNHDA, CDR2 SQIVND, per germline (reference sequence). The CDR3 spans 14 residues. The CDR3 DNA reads TGTGCCAGTAGTATTGTGGGGGCCGGGATTGGCTACACCTTC. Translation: CASSIVGAGIGYTF.

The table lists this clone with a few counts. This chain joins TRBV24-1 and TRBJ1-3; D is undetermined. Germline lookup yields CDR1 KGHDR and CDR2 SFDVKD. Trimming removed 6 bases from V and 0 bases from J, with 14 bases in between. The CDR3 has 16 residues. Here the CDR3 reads CATSSLGLCSGNTIYF. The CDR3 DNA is TGTGCCACCAGTTCCTTAGGACTTTGCTCTGGAAACACCATATATTTT.

CDR3 protein: CASEDRGRSDTQYF. The DNA for the CDR3 is TGTGCCAGTGAGGACAGGGGGCGGTCAGATACGCAGTATTTT. The V call is TRBV19, the J call TRBJ2-3, with 11 bases matching TRBD1. Germline-derived CDR1 and CDR2 are LNHDA and SQIVND (reference sequence). Unmatched junction bases numbered 5, after V lost 8 bases and J lost 4 bases. This CDR3 is 14 amino acids long.

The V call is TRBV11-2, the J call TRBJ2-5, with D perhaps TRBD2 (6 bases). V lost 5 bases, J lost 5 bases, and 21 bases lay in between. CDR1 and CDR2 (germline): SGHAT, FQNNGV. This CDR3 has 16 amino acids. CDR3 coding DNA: TGTGCCAGCAGCCCCGCGGGGCTAGCGCTGTTGGAGACCCAGTACTTC. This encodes CASSPAGLALLETQYF.

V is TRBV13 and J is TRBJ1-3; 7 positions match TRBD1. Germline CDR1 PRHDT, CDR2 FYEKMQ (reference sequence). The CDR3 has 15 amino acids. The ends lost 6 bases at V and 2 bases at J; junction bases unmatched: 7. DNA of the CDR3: TGTGCCAGCAGTAGGGACAGCTTCGCTGGAAACACCATATATTTT. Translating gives CASSRDSFAGNTIYF.

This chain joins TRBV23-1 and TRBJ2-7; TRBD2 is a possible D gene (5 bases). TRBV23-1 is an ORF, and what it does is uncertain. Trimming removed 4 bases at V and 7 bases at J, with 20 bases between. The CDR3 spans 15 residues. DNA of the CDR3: TGCGCCAGCAGTCCATATCGAGGGCGCGCCGGTGAGCAGTACGTC. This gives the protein CASSPYRGRAGEQYV.

The CDR3, as DNA: TGCGCCAGCAGCCAAGTGGCGCCAGCGGGGGGCCACAATGAGCAGTTCTTC. Protein sequence: CASSQVAPAGGHNEQFF. The chain has TRBV4-1 and TRBJ2-1, with TRBD2 matching over 9 bases. V lost 1 base to trimming and J lost 5 bases; unmatched junction nucleotides: 9. The CDR3 length is 17 residues. CDR1 is MGHRA and CDR2 is YSYEKL in the germline V gene.

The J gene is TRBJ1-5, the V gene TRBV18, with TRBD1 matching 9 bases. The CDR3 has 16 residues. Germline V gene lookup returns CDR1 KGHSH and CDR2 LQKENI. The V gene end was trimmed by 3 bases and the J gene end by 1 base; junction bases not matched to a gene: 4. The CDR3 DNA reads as TGTGCCAGCTCACCCGAACAGGGGGCCAGCAATCAGCCCCAGCATTTT. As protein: CASSPEQGASNQPQHF.

The DNA for the CDR3 is TGTGCCAGTACCGGGACAGGGGGCAGCATTAATGAAAAACTGTTTTTT. It encodes CASTGTGGSINEKLFF. J is TRBJ1-4 and V is TRBV19, with 12 bases that match TRBD1. Unmatched junction bases numbered 7, after V lost 7 bases and J lost 4 bases. The CDR3 extends over 16 amino acids. Germline CDR1 reads LNHDA; CDR2 reads SQIVND (reference sequence).

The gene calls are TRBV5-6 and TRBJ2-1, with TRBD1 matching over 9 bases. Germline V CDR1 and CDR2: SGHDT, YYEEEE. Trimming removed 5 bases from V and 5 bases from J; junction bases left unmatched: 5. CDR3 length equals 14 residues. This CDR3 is CASRRTGENNEQFF. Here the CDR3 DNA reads TGTGCCAGCAGGAGGACAGGGGAGAACAATGAGCAGTTCTTC.

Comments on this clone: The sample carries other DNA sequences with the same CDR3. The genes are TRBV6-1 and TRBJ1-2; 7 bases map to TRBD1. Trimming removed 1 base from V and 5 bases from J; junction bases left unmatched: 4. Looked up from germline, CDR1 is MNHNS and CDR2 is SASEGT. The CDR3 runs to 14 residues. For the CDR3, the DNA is TGTGCCAGCAGTGAAGAGGGGGCTGGGTATGGCTACACCTTC. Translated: CASSEEGAGYGYTF.

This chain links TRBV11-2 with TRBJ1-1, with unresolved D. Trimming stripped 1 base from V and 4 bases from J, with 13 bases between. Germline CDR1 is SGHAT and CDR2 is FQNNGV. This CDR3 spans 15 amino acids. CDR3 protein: CASSLVRWQSTEAFF. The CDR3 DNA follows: TGTGCCAGCAGCTTAGTCAGGTGGCAGAGCACTGAAGCTTTCTTT.

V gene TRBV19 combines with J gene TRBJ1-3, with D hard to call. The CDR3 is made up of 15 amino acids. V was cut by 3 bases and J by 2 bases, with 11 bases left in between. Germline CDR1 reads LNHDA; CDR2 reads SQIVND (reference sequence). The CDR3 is CASSINGLTGNTIYF. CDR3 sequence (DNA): TGTGCCAGTAGTATTAACGGACTAACTGGAAACACCATATATTTT.

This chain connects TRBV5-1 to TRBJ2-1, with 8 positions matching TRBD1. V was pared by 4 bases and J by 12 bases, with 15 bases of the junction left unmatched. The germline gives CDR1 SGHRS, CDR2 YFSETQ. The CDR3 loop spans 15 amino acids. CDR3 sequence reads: CASSPTGGEPRGQFF. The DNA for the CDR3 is TGCGCCAGCAGCCCCACAGGGGGAGAACCCAGGGGGCAGTTCTTC.

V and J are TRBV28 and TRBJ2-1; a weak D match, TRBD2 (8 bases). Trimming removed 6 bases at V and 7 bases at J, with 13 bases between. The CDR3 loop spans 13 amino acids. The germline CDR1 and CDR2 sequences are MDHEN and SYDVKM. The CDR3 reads CASSRGGQNEQFF. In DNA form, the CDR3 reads TGTGCCAGCAGCCGGGGGGGACAGAATGAGCAGTTCTTC.

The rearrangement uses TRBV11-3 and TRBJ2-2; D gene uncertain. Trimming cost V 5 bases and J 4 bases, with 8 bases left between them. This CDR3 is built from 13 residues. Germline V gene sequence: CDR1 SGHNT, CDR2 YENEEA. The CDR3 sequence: CASSLRLTGELFF. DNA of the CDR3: TGTGCCAGCAGCCTGAGGCTCACCGGGGAGCTGTTTTTT.

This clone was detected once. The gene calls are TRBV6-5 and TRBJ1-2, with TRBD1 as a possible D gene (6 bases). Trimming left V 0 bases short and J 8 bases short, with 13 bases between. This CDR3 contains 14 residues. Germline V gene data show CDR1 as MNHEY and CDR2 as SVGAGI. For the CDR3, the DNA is TGTGCCAGCAGTTACTCGTTTGGGGGCGGGGGCTACACCTTC. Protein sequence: CASSYSFGGGGYTF.

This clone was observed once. CDR3 in DNA: TGTGCCACCAGTCCTACCCCTAGGGACAGGTTGAACACTGAAGCTTTCTTT. It is translated as CATSPTPRDRLNTEAFF. The chain joins TRBV15 to TRBJ1-1, with 8 positions matching TRBD1. V was pared by 6 bases and J by 0 bases, with 12 bases of the junction left unmatched. The germline gives CDR1 LNHNV, CDR2 YYDKDF (reference sequence). The CDR3 consists of 17 residues. The variable domain in full, completed from reference TRBV15 and TRBJ1-1, reads DAMVIQNPRYQVTQFGKPVTLSCSQTLNHNVMYWYQQKSSQAPKLLFHYYDKDFNNEADTPDNFQSRRPNTSFCFLDIRSPGLGDTAMYLCATSPTPRDRLNTEAFFGQGTRLTVV.

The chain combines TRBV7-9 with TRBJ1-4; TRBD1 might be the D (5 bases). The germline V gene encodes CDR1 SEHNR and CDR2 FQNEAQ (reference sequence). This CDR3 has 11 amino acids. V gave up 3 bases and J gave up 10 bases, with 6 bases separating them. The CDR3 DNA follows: TGTGCCAGCAGCTTGGGGGGAAAACTGTTTTTT. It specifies CASSLGGKLFF.

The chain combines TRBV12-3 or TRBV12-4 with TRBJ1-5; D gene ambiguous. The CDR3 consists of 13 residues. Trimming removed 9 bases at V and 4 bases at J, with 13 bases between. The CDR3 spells CASSRRGNQPQHF. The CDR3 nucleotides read TGTGCCAGTTCCCGGCGAGGTAATCAGCCCCAGCATTTT.

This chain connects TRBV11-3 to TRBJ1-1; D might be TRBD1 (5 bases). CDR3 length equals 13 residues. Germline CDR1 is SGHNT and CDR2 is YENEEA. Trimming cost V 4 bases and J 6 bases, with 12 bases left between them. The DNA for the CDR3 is TGTGCCAGCAGCTCCGATGGGGCAGCTGAAGCTTTCTTT. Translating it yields CASSSDGAAEAFF.

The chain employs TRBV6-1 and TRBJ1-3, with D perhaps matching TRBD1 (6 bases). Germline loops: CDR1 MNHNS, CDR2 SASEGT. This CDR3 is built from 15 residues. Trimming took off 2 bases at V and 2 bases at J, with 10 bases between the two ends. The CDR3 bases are TGTGCCAGCAGTGAATTGGCAGGGGCTGGAAACACCATATATTTT. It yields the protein CASSELAGAGNTIYF.

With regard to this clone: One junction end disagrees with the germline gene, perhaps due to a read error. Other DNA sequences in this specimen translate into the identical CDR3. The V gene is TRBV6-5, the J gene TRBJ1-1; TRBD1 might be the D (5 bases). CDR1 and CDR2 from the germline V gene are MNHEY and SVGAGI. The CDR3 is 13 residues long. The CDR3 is CASRGGYNTEAFF. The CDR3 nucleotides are TGTGCCAGCAGGGGGGGATATAACACTGAGGCTTTCTTT.

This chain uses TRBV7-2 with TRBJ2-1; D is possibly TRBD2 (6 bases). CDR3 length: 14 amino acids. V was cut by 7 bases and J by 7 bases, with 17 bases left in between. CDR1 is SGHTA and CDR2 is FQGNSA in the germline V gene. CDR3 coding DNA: TGTGCCAGCAAAGGGGTGTCCGGAGGGAATGAGCAGTTCTTC. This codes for CASKGVSGGNEQFF.

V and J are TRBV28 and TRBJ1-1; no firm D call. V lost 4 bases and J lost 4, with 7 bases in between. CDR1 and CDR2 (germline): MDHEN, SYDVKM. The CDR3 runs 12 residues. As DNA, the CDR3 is TGTGCCAGCAGTTCGGGTGTCACTGAAGCTTTCTTT. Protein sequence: CASSSGVTEAFF.

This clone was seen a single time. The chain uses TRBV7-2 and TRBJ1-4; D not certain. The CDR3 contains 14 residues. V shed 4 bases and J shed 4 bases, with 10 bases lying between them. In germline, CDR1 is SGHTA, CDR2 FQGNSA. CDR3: CASSSNIINEKLFF. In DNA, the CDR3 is TGTGCCAGCAGCTCAAACATCATTAATGAAAAACTGTTTTTT.

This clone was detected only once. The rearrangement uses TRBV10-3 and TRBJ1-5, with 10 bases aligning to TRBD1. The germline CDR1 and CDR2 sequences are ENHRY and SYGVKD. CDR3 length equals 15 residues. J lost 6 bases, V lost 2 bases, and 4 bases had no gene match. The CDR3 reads CAISEGTGVIQPQHF. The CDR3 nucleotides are TGTGCCATCAGTGAGGGGACAGGGGTTATTCAGCCCCAGCATTTT.